The 21 T cell receptor beta chains presented below share a single source sample, sequenced in a study of Ad26.COV2.S vaccination and SARS-CoV-2 variants. The treatment: approximately 18 received Ad26.COV2.S at low or high dose, single or two shots; 5 received placebo; per-sample allocation not given. The study sampled participants on day 63 after the first vaccine or placebo injection. TCRdb's table, derived via immunoSEQ multiplex PCR, lists solely in-frame clones and lacks some. The sample holds around 250,000 clones; approximately 90% are singletons and the top ten take about 2.7%. The sequences come from peripheral blood, collected in a trial of Ad26.COV2.S vaccine versus placebo. The receptors stem from a person aged 18 to 59 who received the Ad26.COV2.S COVID-19 vaccine or a placebo.

The chain recombines TRBV6-5 with TRBJ1-1; possible D gene TRBD1, 6 bases. V was pared by 0 bases and J by 2 bases, with 10 bases between. Germline loops: CDR1 MNHEY, CDR2 SVGAGI. The CDR3 sequence is 15 residues long. CDR3 amino acids: CASSYSQGLNTEAFF. Here the CDR3 DNA reads TGTGCCAGCAGTTACTCACAGGGTCTTAACACTGAAGCTTTCTTT.

The CDR3 spells CAWSSTSSGGYGYTF. Here the CDR3 DNA reads TGTGCCTGGAGTTCTACCTCGTCAGGGGGCTATGGCTACACCTTC. The rearrangement links TRBV30 to TRBJ1-2; 7 nucleotides align to TRBD1. CDR1 GTSNPN and CDR2 SVGIG come from the germline V gene (reference sequence). CDR3 length equals 15 residues. V lost 2 bases and J lost 4; bases outside the gene matches: 10.

The CDR3 nucleotides are TGTGCCAGCAGTTACACCGGGACTAACCGGGTTAATGAGCAGTTCTTC. Translating gives CASSYTGTNRVNEQFF. The chain links TRBV6-5 to TRBJ2-1; TRBD2 matches at 7 bases. V trimming: 2 bases; J trimming: 7 bases; junction bases outside the gene matches: 11. The CDR3 length is 16 residues. From germline, CDR1 is MNHEY and CDR2 SVGAGI.

The genes are TRBV6-5 and TRBJ1-3; 7 bases are shared with TRBD1. The junction had 7 bases not matched to a gene; V was cut back by 7 bases and J by 4 bases. This CDR3 is built from 14 residues. Germline lookup yields CDR1 MNHEY and CDR2 SVGAGI. DNA for the CDR3: TGTGCCAGCACGCCGACAGGGAACGGAAACACCATATATTTT. Its translation is CASTPTGNGNTIYF.

The chain has TRBV14 and TRBJ2-1; D is ambiguous. The V gene's germline CDR1 is SGHDN and CDR2 FVKESK. The CDR3 loop spans 15 amino acids. V was pared by 1 base and J by 6 bases, with 13 bases between. The CDR3 here is CASSQGKKGSNEQFF. DNA for the CDR3: TGTGCCAGCAGCCAAGGGAAAAAGGGAAGCAATGAGCAGTTCTTC.

The chain links TRBV30 to TRBJ2-1; perhaps TRBD2 as D (6 bases). The ends were cut back, 0 bases at V and 4 bases at J, with 13 bases in the middle. The CDR3 extends over 15 amino acids. CDR1 is GTSNPN, CDR2 SVGIG, per germline (reference sequence). This chain's CDR3 is CAWSVGSGRYNEQFF. CDR3 coding DNA: TGTGCCTGGAGTGTCGGTAGCGGCAGGTACAATGAGCAGTTCTTC.

The CDR3 region has the DNA TGTGCCAGCGGTAAAGCGGGGGGGCCTTTTGAGACCCAGTACTTC. Amino acids: CASGKAGGPFETQYF. The V and J genes are TRBV7-3 and TRBJ2-5, with 10 bases lining up with TRBD2. The junction had 11 bases not matched to a gene; V was cut back by 8 bases and J by 5 bases. The CDR3 length is 15 residues. The germline V gene has CDR1 SGHTA and CDR2 FQGTGA.

The chain couples TRBV27 to TRBJ2-7; 7 nucleotides agree with TRBD1. This CDR3 region has 15 residues. With V trimmed by 2 bases and J by 2 bases, 6 bases remained unmatched. Germline V gene sequence: CDR1 MNHEY, CDR2 SMNVEV (reference sequence). CDR3 sequence reads: CASSLRPGQTYEQYV. Here the CDR3 DNA reads TGTGCCAGCAGTTTAAGGCCGGGACAGACCTACGAGCAGTACGTC.

The chain joins TRBV27 to TRBJ1-6; possible D gene TRBD1, 5 bases. The CDR3 has 14 amino acids. Trimming took off 6 bases at V and 9 bases at J, with 15 bases between the two ends. From germline, CDR1 is MNHEY and CDR2 SMNVEV (reference sequence). CDR3 protein: CASSPGALTSPLHF. The CDR3 nucleotides are TGTGCCAGCAGCCCCGGGGCCCTGACTTCACCCCTCCACTTT.

Notes on this clone: Other nucleotide sequences from this sample produce the same CDR3. V is TRBV18 and J is TRBJ2-5; D unclear. The germline V gene encodes CDR1 KGHSH and CDR2 LQKENI. The length of the CDR3 is 13 residues. V lost 0 bases and J lost 5, with 7 bases in between. The CDR3 nucleotides read TGTGCCAGCTCACCACCTTCCCTGGAGACCCAGTACTTC. Protein: CASSPPSLETQYF.

V usage is TRBV20-1 and J usage is TRBJ1-1; the D is unclear. The CDR3 covers 11 residues. Germline values: CDR1 DFQATT, CDR2 SNEGSKA (reference sequence). V lost 3 bases, J lost 7 bases, and 9 bases lay in between. The CDR3: CSARARGEAFF. Here the CDR3 DNA reads TGCAGTGCTAGGGCTCGGGGTGAAGCTTTCTTT.

V and J are TRBV30 and TRBJ2-7; D assignment may be TRBD1 or TRBD2 (5 bases each). Trimming cost V 0 bases and J 6 bases, with 9 bases left between them. Germline CDR1 reads GTSNPN; CDR2 reads SVGIG (reference sequence). CDR3 length equals 12 residues. The DNA of the CDR3 is TGTGCCTGGAGTGTAACCGGGGCCGAGCAGTACGTC. Translating gives CAWSVTGAEQYV.

The chain recombines TRBV5-1 with TRBJ2-5; 8 bases map to TRBD2. The length of the CDR3 is 16 residues. Per germline, CDR1 SGHRS and CDR2 YFSETQ. Trimming removed 4 bases from V and 5 bases from J; junction bases left unmatched: 13. CDR3 loop: CASSPVAGGVGETQYF. The CDR3 DNA reads TGCGCCAGCAGCCCTGTTGCGGGGGGTGTAGGGGAGACCCAGTACTTC.

CDR3 sequence reads: CASSPTLDRFTEAFF. The DNA of the CDR3 is TGTGCCAGCAGCCCGACCCTGGACAGGTTCACTGAAGCTTTCTTT. This sequence joins TRBV6-2 or TRBV6-3 and TRBJ1-1; TRBD1 aligns across 7 bases. Germline V gene lookup returns CDR1 MNHEY and CDR2 SVGEGT. The CDR3 consists of 15 residues. V shed 6 bases, J shed 4 bases, and the junction held 11 bases outside the gene matches.

The genes are TRBV11-2 and TRBJ2-1, with D possibly being TRBD2 (6 bases). Germline CDR1 SGHAT, CDR2 FQNNGV. The CDR3 runs 14 residues. V shed 7 bases and J shed 0 bases, with 10 bases lying between them. The CDR3 nucleotides read TGTGCCAGCACCTTGCGGGGCTCCTACAATGAGCAGTTCTTC. Residues: CASTLRGSYNEQFF.

In this sample, this clone turned up a few times. The V gene is TRBV7-9, the J gene TRBJ1-2; D unresolved. The CDR3 totals 14 residues. CDR1 SEHNR and CDR2 FQNEAQ come from the germline V gene (reference sequence). V lost 5 bases to trimming and J lost 2 bases, with 12 bases between them. The CDR3 sequence: CASSPSTVNYGYTF. CDR3 coding DNA: TGTGCCAGCAGCCCTAGCACGGTCAACTATGGCTACACCTTC.

The chain employs TRBV30 and TRBJ1-1; D is unresolved. CDR1 GTSNPN and CDR2 SVGIG come from the germline V gene (reference sequence). The CDR3 has 14 amino acids. Trimming took off 0 bases at V and 1 base at J, with 9 bases between the two ends. CDR3 region: CAWSVVVGNTEAFF. For the CDR3, the DNA is TGTGCCTGGAGTGTCGTGGTCGGGAACACTGAAGCTTTCTTT.

This chain uses TRBV5-1 with TRBJ2-2; no firm D call. V lost 4 bases and J 6 bases, leaving 10 bases between the germline ends. The CDR3 is 13 residues long. From germline, CDR1 is SGHRS and CDR2 YFSETQ. The CDR3 loop reads CASSGELAGELFF. The DNA of the CDR3 is TGCGCCAGCAGCGGTGAGTTAGCCGGGGAGCTGTTTTTT.

The CDR3 DNA sequence: TGTGCCTGGAGTGTGGCAGCAGTAAGGAACACCATATATTTT. It specifies CAWSVAAVRNTIYF. The chain has TRBV30 and TRBJ1-3; D gene uncertain. This CDR3 comprises 14 residues. Trimming removed 0 bases from V and 7 bases from J, with 13 bases in between. Germline V CDR1 and CDR2: GTSNPN, SVGIG (reference sequence).

V gene TRBV7-3 combines with J gene TRBJ2-5; 11 nucleotides line up with TRBD2. J was trimmed by 4 bases and V by 5 bases; bases with no gene match: 9. The CDR3 runs to 16 residues. CDR1 is SGHTA, CDR2 FQGTGA, per germline. CDR3 DNA: TGTGCCAGCAGCCAGGGACTAGCGGAGGGAAGAGAGACCCAGTACTTC. The encoded protein is CASSQGLAEGRETQYF.

V is TRBV9 and J is TRBJ2-3, with D maybe TRBD1 (6 bases). V lost 4 bases and J lost 0, with 12 bases in between. The CDR3 totals 15 residues. Germline loops: CDR1 SGDLS, CDR2 YYNGEE. Here the CDR3 reads CASSRGGQSTDTQYF. CDR3 DNA: TGTGCCAGCAGCCGAGGGGGTCAGAGCACAGATACGCAGTATTTT.